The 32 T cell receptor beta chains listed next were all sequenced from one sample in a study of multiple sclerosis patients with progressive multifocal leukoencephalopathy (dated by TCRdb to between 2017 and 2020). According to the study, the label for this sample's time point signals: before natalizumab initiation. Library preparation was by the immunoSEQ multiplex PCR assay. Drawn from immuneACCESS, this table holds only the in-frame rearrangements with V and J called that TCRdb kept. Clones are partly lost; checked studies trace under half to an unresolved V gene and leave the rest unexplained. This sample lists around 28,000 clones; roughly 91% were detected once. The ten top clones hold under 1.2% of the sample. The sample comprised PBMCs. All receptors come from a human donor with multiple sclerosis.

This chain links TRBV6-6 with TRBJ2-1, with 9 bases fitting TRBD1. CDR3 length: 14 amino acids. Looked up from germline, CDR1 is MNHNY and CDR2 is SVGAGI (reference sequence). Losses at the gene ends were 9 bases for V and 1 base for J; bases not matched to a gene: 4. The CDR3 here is CASRQGESYNEQFF. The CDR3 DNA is TGTGCCAGTAGACAGGGGGAGTCCTACAATGAGCAGTTCTTC.

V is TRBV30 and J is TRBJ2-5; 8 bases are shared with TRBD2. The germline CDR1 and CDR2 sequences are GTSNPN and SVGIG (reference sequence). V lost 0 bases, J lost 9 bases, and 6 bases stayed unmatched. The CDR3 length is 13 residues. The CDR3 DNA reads TGTGCCTGGAGTGTCCGAAACGGGGGGGCCCAGTACTTC. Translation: CAWSVRNGGAQYF.

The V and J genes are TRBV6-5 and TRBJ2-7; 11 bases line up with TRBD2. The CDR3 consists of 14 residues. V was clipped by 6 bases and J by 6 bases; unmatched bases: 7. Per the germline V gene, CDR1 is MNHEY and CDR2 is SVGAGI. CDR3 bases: TGTGCCAGCAGCTCTAGCGGGGGGCCGCTCGAGCAGTACTTC. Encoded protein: CASSSSGGPLEQYF.

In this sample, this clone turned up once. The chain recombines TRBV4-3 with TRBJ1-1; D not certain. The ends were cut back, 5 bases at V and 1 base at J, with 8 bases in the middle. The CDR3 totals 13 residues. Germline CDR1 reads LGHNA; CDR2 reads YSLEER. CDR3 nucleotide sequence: TGCGCCAGCAGCGAGCAGGAGAACACTGAAGCTTTCTTT. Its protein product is CASSEQENTEAFF.

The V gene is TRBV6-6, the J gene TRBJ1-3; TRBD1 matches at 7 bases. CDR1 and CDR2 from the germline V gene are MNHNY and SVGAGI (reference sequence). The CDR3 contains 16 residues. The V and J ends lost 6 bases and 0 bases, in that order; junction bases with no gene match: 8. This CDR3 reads CASSSPTGLSGNTIYF. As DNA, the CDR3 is TGTGCCAGCAGCTCCCCGACAGGGCTCTCTGGAAACACCATATATTTT.

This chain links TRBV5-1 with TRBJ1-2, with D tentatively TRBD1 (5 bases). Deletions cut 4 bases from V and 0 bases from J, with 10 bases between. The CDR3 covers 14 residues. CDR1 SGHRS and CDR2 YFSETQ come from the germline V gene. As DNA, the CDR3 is TGCGCCAGCAGCGACGGACATACTAACTATGGCTACACCTTC. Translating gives CASSDGHTNYGYTF. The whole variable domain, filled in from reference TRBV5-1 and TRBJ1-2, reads KAGVTQTPRYLIKTRGQQVTLSCSPISGHRSVSWYQQTPGQGLQFLFEYFSETQRNKGNFPGRFSGRQFSNSRSEMNVSTLELGDSALYLCASSDGHTNYGYTFGSGTRLTVV.

The CDR3 is CASSLGDRIGNTIYF. The CDR3 DNA sequence: TGCGCCAGCAGCTTGGGGGACAGAATTGGAAACACCATATATTTT. The chain combines TRBV5-1 with TRBJ1-3; 7 bases align to TRBD1. This CDR3 is built from 15 residues. Germline values: CDR1 SGHRS, CDR2 YFSETQ. J gave up 3 bases and V 0 bases, and 3 bases lay outside the gene matches. Looking up the rest from reference TRBV5-1 and TRBJ1-3 gives the full variable domain: KAGVTQTPRYLIKTRGQQVTLSCSPISGHRSVSWYQQTPGQGLQFLFEYFSETQRNKGNFPGRFSGRQFSNSRSEMNVSTLELGDSALYLCASSLGDRIGNTIYFGEGSWLTVV.

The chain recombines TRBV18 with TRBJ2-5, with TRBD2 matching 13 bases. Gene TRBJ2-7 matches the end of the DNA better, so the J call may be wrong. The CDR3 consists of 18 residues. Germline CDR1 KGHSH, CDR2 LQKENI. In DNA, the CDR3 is TGTGCCAGCTCACCACCGATGGGACTAGCGGGGAGATCCTACGAGCAGTACTTC. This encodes CASSPPMGLAGRSYEQYF.

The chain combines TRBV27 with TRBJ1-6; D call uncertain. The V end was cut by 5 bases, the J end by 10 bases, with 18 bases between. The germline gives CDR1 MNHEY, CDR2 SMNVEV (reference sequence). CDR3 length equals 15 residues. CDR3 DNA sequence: TGTGCCAGCAGTGACCAGGATCGTTTTGGGTCACCCCTCCACTTT. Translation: CASSDQDRFGSPLHF.

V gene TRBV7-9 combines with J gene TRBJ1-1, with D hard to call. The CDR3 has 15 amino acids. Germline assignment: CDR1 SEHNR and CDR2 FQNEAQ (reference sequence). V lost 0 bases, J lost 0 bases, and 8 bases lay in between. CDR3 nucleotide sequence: TGTGCCAGCAGCTTAGCGAACGGTTTGAACACTGAAGCTTTCTTT. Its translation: CASSLANGLNTEAFF.

As DNA, the CDR3 is TGTGCCAGTAGTATCGGGCAGGGAGGCTACGAGCAGTACTTC. Protein sequence: CASSIGQGGYEQYF. This rearrangement joins TRBV19 to TRBJ2-7, with D possibly being TRBD2 (6 bases). CDR3 length: 14 amino acids. V was clipped by 3 bases and J by 3 bases, with 12 bases between them. Germline CDR1 reads LNHDA; CDR2 reads SQIVND (reference sequence).

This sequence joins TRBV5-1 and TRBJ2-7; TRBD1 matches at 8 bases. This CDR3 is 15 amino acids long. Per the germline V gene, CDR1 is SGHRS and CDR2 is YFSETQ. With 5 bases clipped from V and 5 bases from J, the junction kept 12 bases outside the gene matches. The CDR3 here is CASRIGQGAFDEQYF. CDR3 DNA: TGCGCCAGCAGAATTGGACAGGGTGCATTCGACGAGCAGTACTTC.

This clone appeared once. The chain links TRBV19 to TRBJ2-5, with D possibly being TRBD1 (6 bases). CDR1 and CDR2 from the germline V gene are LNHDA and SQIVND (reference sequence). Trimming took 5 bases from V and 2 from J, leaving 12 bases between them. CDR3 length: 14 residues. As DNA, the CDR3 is TGTGCCAGTAGTCCTCAGGGGCCTCAAGAGACCCAGTACTTC. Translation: CASSPQGPQETQYF. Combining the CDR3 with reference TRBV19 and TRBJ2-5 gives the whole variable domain DGGITQSPKYLFRKEGQNVTLSCEQNLNHDAMYWYRQDPGQGLRLIYYSQIVNDFQKGDIAEGYSVSREKKESFPLTVTSAQKNPTAFYLCASSPQGPQETQYFGPGTRLLVL.

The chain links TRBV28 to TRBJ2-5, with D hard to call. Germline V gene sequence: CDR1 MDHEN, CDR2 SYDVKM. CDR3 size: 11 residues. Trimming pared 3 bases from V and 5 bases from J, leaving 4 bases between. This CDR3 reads CASSFRETQYF. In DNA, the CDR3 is TGTGCCAGCAGTTTCAGGGAGACCCAGTACTTC.

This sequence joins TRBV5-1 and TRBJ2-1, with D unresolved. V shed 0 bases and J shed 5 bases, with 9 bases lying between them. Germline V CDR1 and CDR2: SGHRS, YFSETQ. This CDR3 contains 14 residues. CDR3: CASSLAQPDNEQFF. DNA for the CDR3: TGCGCCAGCAGCTTGGCTCAGCCAGACAATGAGCAGTTCTTC. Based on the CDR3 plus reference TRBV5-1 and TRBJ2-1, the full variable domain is KAGVTQTPRYLIKTRGQQVTLSCSPISGHRSVSWYQQTPGQGLQFLFEYFSETQRNKGNFPGRFSGRQFSNSRSEMNVSTLELGDSALYLCASSLAQPDNEQFFGPGTRLTVL.

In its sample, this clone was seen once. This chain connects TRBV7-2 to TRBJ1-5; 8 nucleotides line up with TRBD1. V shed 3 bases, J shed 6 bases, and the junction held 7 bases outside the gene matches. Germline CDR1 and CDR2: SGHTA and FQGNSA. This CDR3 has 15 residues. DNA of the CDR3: TGTGCCAGCAGCTTTCAAACAGGGACAGGTCAGCCCCAGCATTTT. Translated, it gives CASSFQTGTGQPQHF.

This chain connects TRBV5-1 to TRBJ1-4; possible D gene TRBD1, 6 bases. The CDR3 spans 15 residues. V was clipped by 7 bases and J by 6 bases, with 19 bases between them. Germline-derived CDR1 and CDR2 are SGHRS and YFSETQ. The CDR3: CASRTQGIADEKLFF. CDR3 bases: TGCGCCAGCCGTACCCAGGGGATCGCCGATGAAAAACTGTTTTTT.

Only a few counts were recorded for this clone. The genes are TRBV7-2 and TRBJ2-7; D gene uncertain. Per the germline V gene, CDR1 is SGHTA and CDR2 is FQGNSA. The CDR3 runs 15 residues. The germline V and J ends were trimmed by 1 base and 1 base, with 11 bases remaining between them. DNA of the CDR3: TGTGCCAGCAGCTTAGACTTTTTCCGGTCCTACGAGCAGTACTTC. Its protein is CASSLDFFRSYEQYF. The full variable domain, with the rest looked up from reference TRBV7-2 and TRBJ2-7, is GAGVSQSPSNKVTEKGKDVELRCDPISGHTALYWYRQSLGQGLEFLIYFQGNSAPDKSGLPSDRFSAERTGGSVSTLTIQRTQQEDSAVYLCASSLDFFRSYEQYFGPGTRLTVT.

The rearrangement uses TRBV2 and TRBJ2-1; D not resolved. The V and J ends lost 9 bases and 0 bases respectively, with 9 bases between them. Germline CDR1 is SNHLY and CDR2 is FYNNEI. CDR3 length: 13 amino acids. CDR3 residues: CASPLSSYNEQFF. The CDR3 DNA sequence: TGTGCCAGTCCACTAAGCTCCTACAATGAGCAGTTCTTC. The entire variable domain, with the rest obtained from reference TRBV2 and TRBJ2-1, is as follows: EPEVTQTPSHQVTQMGQEVILRCVPISNHLYFYWYRQILGQKVEFLVSFYNNEISEKSEIFDDQFSVERPDGSNFTLKIRSTKLEDSAMYFCASPLSSYNEQFFGPGTRLTVL.

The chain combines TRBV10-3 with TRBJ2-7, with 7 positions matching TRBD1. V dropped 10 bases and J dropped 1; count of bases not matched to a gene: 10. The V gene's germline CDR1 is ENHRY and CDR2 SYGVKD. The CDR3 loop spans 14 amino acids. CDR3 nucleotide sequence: TGTGCCAACCGTAGGGGGCCGGATTCCTACGAGCAGTACTTC. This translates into CANRRGPDSYEQYF.

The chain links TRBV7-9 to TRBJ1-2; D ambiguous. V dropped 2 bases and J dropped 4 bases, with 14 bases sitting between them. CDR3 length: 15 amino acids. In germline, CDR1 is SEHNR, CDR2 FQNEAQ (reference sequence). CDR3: CASSLLSYFGYGYTF. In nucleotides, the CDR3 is TGTGCCAGCAGCTTATTATCCTATTTCGGCTATGGCTACACCTTC.

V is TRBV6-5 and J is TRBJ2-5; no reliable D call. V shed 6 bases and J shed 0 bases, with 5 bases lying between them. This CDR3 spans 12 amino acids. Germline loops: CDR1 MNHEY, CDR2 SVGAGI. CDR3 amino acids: CASRGYQETQYF. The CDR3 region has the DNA TGTGCCAGCAGGGGGTACCAAGAGACCCAGTACTTC.

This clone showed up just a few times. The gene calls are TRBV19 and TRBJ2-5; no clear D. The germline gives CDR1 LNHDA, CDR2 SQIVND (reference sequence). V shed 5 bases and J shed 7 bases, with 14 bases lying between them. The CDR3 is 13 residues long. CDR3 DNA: TGTGCCAGTAGTCCGCGGAAGACTGGGACCCAGTACTTC. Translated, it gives CASSPRKTGTQYF.

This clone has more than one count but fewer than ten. This CDR3 reads CASSLETEQYF. The CDR3 region has the DNA TGTGCCAGCAGCCTGGAGACGGAGCAGTACTTC. The chain has TRBV7-6 and TRBJ2-5; D remains unclear. Trimming took off 5 bases at V and 11 bases at J, with 12 bases between the two ends. The germline V gene encodes CDR1 SGHVS and CDR2 FNYEAQ. This CDR3 comprises 11 residues.

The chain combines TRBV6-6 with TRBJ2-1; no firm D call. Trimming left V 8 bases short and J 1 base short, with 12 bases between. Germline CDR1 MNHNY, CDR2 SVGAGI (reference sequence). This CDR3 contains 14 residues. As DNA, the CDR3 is TGTGCCAGCCCCCTTCATCGGTCCTACAATGAGCAGTTCTTC. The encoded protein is CASPLHRSYNEQFF.

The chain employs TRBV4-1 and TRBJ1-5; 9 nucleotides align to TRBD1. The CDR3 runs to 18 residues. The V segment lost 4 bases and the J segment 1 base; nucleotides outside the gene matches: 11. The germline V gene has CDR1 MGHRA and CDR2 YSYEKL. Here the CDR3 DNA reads TGCGCCAGCAGCCCCTATGGGGCACAGGGGGCAAGCAATCAGCCCCAGCATTTT. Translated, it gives CASSPYGAQGASNQPQHF.

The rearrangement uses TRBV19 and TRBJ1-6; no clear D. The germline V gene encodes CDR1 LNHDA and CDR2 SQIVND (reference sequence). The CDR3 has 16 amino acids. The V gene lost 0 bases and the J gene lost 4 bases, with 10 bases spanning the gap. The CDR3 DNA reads TGTGCCAGTAGTATAGATAAAGGGAATTATAATTCACCCCTCCACTTT. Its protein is CASSIDKGNYNSPLHF.

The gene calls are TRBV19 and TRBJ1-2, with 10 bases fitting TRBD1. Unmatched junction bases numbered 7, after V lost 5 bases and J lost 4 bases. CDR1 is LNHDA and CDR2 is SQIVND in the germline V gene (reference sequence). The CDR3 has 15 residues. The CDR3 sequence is CASSFPGQGSYGYTF. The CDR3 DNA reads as TGTGCCAGTAGTTTCCCGGGACAGGGGAGCTATGGCTACACCTTC.

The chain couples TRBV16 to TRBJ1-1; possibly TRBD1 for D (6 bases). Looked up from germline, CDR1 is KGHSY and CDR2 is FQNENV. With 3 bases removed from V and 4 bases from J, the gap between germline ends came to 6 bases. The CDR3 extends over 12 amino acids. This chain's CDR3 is CASSQGATEAFF. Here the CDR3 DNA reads TGTGCCAGCAGCCAGGGGGCCACTGAAGCTTTCTTT.

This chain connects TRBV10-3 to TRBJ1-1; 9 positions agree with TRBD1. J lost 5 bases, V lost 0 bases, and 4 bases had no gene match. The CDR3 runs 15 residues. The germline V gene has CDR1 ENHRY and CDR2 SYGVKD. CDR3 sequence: CAISESGQGRTEAFF. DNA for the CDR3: TGTGCCATCAGTGAGTCCGGACAGGGGAGGACTGAAGCTTTCTTT.

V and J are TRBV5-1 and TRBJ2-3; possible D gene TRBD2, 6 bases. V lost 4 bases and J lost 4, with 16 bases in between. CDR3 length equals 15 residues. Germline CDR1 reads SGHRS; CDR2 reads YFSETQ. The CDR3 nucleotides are TGCGCCAGCAGCCAAGGGTGGGGAGGCGCAGATACGCAGTATTTT. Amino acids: CASSQGWGGADTQYF. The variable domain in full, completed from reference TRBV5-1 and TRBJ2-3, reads KAGVTQTPRYLIKTRGQQVTLSCSPISGHRSVSWYQQTPGQGLQFLFEYFSETQRNKGNFPGRFSGRQFSNSRSEMNVSTLELGDSALYLCASSQGWGGADTQYFGPGTRLTVL.

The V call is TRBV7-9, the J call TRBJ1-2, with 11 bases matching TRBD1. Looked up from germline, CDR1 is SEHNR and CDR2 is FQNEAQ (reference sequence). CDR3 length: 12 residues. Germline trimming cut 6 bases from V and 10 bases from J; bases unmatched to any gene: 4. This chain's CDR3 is CASSLDRGHYTF. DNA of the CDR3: TGTGCCAGCAGTTTGGACAGGGGGCACTACACCTTC. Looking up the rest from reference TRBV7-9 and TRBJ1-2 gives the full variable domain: DTGVSQNPRHKITKRGQNVTFRCDPISEHNRLYWYRQTLGQGPEFLTYFQNEAQLEKSRLLSDRFSAERPKGSFSTLEIQRTEQGDSAMYLCASSLDRGHYTFGSGTRLTVV.